This paragraph reports one TCR beta chain. Its antigen is as yet unknown. This specimen comes from a study of memory CD4+ T cells and cytomegalovirus serostatus. Overall study context: Donors were healthy Belgian adults, fewer than ten CMV seropositive and 20 to 25 seronegative.

V lost 5 bases and J lost 4, with 11 bases in between. Germline V gene sequence: CDR1 MNHEY, CDR2 SMNVEV (reference sequence). This CDR3 is 13 amino acids long. The study's findings and limits: Repertoires predicted CMV serostatus with median bootstrapped AUC of about 0.95. CD4+ memory repertoires contained about 40% of the 164 reported CMV TCRbeta sequences.

The sort gate was single viable CD3+CD4+CD8-CD45RO+ cells for memory CD4+ T cells. Serum IgG to CMV pp150, pp28, p38 and p52 defined serostatus. This table comes from immunoSEQ multiplex PCR, and its TCRdb copy is limited to in-frame clones, with some not included. The sample carries about 50,000 clones, about three quarters recorded once. This chain joins TRBV27 and TRBJ1-2; TRBD1 might be the D (5 bases). The specimen was memory CD4+ T cells from blood. The sequence derives from an adult in good health and CMV-seronegative. CDR3 loop: CASSGGLAYGYTF. In nucleotides, the CDR3 is TGTGCCAGCAGTGGGGGTCTTGCCTATGGCTACACCTTC.